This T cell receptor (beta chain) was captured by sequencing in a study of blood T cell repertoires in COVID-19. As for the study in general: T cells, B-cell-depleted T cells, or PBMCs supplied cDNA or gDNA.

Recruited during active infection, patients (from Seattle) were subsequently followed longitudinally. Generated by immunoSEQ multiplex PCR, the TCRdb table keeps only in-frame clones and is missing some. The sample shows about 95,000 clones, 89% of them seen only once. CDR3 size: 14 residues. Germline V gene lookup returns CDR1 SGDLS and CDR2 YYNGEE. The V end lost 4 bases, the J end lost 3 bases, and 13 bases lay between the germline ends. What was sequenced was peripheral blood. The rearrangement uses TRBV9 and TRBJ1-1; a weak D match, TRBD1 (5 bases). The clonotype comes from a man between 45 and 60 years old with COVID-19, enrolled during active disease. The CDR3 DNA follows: TGTGCCAGCAGCAACGATGGGGCATACACTGAAGCTTTCTTT. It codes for CASSNDGAYTEAFF.